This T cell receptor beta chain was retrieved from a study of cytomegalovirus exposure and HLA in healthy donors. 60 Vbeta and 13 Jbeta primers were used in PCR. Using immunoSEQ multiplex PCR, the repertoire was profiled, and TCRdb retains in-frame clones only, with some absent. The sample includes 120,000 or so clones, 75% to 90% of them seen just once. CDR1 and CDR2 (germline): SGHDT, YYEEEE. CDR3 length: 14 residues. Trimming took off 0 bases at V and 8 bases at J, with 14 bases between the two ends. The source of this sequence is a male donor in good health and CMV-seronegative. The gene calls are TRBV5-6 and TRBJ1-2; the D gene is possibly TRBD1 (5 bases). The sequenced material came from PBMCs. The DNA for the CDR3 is TGTGCCAGCAGCTTGGCCAGGGTAAGGTACGGCTACACCTTC. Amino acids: CASSLARVRYGYTF.